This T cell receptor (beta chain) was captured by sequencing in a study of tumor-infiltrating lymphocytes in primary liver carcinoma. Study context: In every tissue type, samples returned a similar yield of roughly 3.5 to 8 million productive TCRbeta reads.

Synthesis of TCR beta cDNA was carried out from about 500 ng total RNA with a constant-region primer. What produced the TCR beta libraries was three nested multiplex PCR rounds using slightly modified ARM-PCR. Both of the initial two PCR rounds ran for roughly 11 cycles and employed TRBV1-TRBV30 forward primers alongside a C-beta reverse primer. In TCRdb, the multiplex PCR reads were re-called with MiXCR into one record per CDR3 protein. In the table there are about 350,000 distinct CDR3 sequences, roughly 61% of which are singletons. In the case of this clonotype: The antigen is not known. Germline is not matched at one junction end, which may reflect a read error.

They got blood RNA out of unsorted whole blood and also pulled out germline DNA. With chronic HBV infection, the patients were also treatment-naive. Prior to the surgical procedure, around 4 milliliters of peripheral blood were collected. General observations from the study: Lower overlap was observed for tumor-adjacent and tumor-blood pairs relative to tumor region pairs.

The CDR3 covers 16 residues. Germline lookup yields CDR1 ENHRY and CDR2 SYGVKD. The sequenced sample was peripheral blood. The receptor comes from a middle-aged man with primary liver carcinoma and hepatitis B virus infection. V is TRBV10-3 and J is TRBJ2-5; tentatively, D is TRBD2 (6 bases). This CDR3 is CAIRESMLAGQETQYF. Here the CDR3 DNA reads TGTGCCATCAGAGAGTCGATGTTGGCGGGACAAGAGACCCAGTACTTC.